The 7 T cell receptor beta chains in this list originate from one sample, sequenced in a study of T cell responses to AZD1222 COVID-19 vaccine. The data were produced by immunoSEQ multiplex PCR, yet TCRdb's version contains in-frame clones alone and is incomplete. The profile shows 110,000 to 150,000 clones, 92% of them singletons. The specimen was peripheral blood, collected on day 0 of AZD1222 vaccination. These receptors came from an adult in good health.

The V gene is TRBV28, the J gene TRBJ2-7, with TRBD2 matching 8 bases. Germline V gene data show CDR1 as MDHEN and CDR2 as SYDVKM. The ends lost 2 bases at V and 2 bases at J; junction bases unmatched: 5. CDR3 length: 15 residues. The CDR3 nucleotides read TGTGCCAGCAGTTTAACCGACGGGAGGGCCTACGAGCAGTACTTC. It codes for CASSLTDGRAYEQYF.

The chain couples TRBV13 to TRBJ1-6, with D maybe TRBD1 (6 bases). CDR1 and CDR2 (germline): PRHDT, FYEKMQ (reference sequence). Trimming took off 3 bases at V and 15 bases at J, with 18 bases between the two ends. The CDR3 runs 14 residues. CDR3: CASSFRGGTSLLHF. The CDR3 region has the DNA TGTGCCAGCAGCTTTAGAGGGGGAACCTCGCTCCTCCACTTT.

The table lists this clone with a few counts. The DNA for the CDR3 is TGTGCCAGCAGTTTAGGGGGGGCAAATGAGCAGTTCTTC. Encoded protein: CASSLGGANEQFF. The chain joins TRBV12-3 or TRBV12-4 to TRBJ2-1; D is perhaps TRBD1 or TRBD2 (6 bases each). The CDR3 is 13 residues long. Between the trimmed V and J ends, which lost 1 base and 7 bases, there was a span of 8 bases.

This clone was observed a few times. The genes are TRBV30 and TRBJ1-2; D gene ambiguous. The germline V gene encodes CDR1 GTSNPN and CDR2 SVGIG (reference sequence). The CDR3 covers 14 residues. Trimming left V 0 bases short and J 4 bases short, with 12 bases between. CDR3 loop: CAWSVPPQTYGYTF. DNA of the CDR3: TGTGCCTGGAGTGTACCCCCCCAAACCTATGGCTACACCTTC.

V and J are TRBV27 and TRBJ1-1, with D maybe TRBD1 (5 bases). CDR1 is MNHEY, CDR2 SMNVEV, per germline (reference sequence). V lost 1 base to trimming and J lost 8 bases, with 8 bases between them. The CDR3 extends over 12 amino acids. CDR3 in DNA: TGTGCCAGCAGTTTATATCAGGGCGAAGCTTTCTTT. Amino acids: CASSLYQGEAFF.

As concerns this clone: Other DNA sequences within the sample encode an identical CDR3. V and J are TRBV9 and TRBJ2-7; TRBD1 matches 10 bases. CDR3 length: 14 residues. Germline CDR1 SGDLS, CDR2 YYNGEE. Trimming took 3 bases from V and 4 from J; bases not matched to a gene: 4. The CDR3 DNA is TGTGCCAGCAGCGCTCGGGACAGGGGATACGAGCAGTACTTC. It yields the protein CASSARDRGYEQYF.

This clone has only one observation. CDR3 nucleotides: TGTGCCAGCAGTTACAGGGCTGGCCAAGCCTACGAGCAGTACTTC. Translating gives CASSYRAGQAYEQYF. The chain links TRBV27 to TRBJ2-7, with D maybe TRBD1 (6 bases). Trimming took 4 bases from V and 2 from J, leaving 15 bases between them. There are 15 residues in the CDR3. Germline V lookup: CDR1 MNHEY, CDR2 SMNVEV (reference sequence).